The rows below give T cell receptor beta chains drawn from one sample of a study of blood T cell repertoires in COVID-19. Clones were sequenced by immunoSEQ multiplex PCR, and TCRdb holds only the in-frame ones, with some missing. Here the sample spans around 45,000 clones, around 80% being singletons. Material: peripheral blood. The receptors originated from a man older than 75 in a cohort sampled during active COVID-19. CDR3s include the opening cysteine and the closing phenylalanine or tryptophan. The D gene is left open where the match is weak. Clone size, where shown, is once, few, many, or a class for clones that have expanded.

V,size,J,D,CDR3,DNA
TRBV14,.,TRBJ1-4,.,CASSQARATNEKLFF,TGTGCCAGCAGCCAAGCCAGGGCAACTAATGAAAAACTGTTTTTT
TRBV10-2,.,TRBJ2-2,.,CASISRTNTGELFF,TGCGCCAGCATCTCCAGGACGAACACCGGGGAGCTGTTTTTT
TRBV6-6,once,TRBJ1-2,.,CASSPGGALYGYTF,TGTGCCAGCAGTCCCGGAGGGGCCCTCTATGGCTACACCTTC
TRBV9,.,TRBJ1-2,.,CASSGEQGPYGYTF,TGTGCCAGCAGCGGTGAGCAGGGTCCCTATGGCTACACCTTC
TRBV7-8,once,TRBJ2-5,TRBD2,CASSLGIGLAAGETQYF,TGTGCCAGCAGCTTAGGGATCGGACTAGCAGCTGGAGAGACCCAGTACTTC
TRBV6-1,.,TRBJ2-5,TRBD1,CASSEVWTGGQETQYF,TGTGCCAGCAGTGAAGTCTGGACAGGGGGCCAAGAGACCCAGTACTTC
TRBV19,.,TRBJ1-5,.,CAAGERSNQPQHF,TGTGCCGCGGGTGAGCGGAGCAATCAGCCCCAGCATTTT
TRBV29-1,.,TRBJ2-1,.,CSVVRGYNEQFF,TGCAGCGTTGTTCGGGGTTACAATGAGCAGTTCTTC
TRBV5-6,.,TRBJ2-7,.,CASSLSGVSYEQYF,TGTGCCAGCAGCTTGTCCGGGGTCTCCTACGAGCAGTACTTC
TRBV28,.,TRBJ2-7,TRBD1,CASGTGGLYEQYF,TGTGCCAGTGGGACAGGGGGATTGTACGAGCAGTACTTC
TRBV7-2,.,TRBJ2-7,TRBD2,CASSLSSGGGYEQYF,TGTGCCAGCAGCTTATCGTCGGGGGGTGGGTACGAGCAGTACTTC
TRBV6-6,.,TRBJ1-1,.,CASSYRDEAFF,TGTGCCAGCAGTTACCGGGATGAAGCTTTCTTT